This entry lists 31 T cell receptor beta chains sequenced from one sample in a study of CD8+ T cells in alopecia areata. Following RNA extraction, reverse transcription yielded cDNA that acted as the sequencing template. The data were produced by immunoSEQ multiplex PCR, yet TCRdb's version contains in-frame clones alone and is incomplete. This sample has more than 90,000 clones; 30% to 40% occur once, and the top ten carry over 3%. The sequenced sample was CD4+ T cells sorted from blood. The receptors here all came from a human donor with alopecia areata.

The rearrangement uses TRBV4-1 and TRBJ2-7, with D tentatively TRBD1 or TRBD2 (5 bases each). The CDR3 is 12 amino acids. CDR1 is MGHRA and CDR2 is YSYEKL in the germline V gene. The V end lost 2 bases, the J end lost 9 bases, and 11 bases lay between the germline ends. The CDR3 DNA is TGCGCCAGCAGCCAACCGGGACGGGGGCAGTACTTC. The encoded protein is CASSQPGRGQYF.

The rearrangement links TRBV7-7 to TRBJ2-2, with 8 bases lining up with TRBD2. This CDR3 has 15 amino acids. Trimming took 1 base from V and 4 from J; bases not matched to a gene: 2. Germline CDR1 and CDR2: SSHAT and FNYEAQ (reference sequence). In DNA form, the CDR3 reads TGTGCCAGCAGCTTAGTAACTAGCGGCACCGGGGAGCTGTTTTTT. This translates into CASSLVTSGTGELFF.

This clone was seen a handful of times. The chain links TRBV6-5 to TRBJ2-7; 7 bases are shared with TRBD1. Germline V lookup: CDR1 MNHEY, CDR2 SVGAGI. The CDR3 sequence is 15 residues long. Trimming removed 3 bases from V and 3 bases from J; junction bases left unmatched: 8. Here the CDR3 reads CASSYSTGMNYEQYF. The DNA for the CDR3 is TGTGCCAGCAGTTATTCGACAGGGATGAACTACGAGCAGTACTTC.

This clone was seen a few times. The chain recombines TRBV29-1 with TRBJ2-3; 8 bases fit TRBD1. CDR1 SQVTM and CDR2 ANQGSEA come from the germline V gene. J was trimmed by 11 bases and V by 7 bases; bases with no gene match: 8. The CDR3 is 11 residues long. The CDR3 here is CSANQGARQYF. In DNA, the CDR3 is TGCAGCGCCAATCAGGGGGCCAGGCAGTATTTT.

The chain has TRBV6-5 and TRBJ2-7; TRBD1 aligns across 7 bases. The CDR3 sequence is 14 residues long. V lost 6 bases to trimming and J lost 6 bases; unmatched junction nucleotides: 11. Germline V gene lookup returns CDR1 MNHEY and CDR2 SVGAGI. The CDR3 coding sequence is TGTGCCAGCAGCAGACAGGGACCCCCCGGCGAGCAGTACTTC. Protein product: CASSRQGPPGEQYF.

This chain links TRBV7-8 with TRBJ2-2; D gene uncertain. Trimming took 1 base from V and 5 from J, leaving 2 bases between them. Germline CDR1 reads SGHVS; CDR2 reads FQNEAQ. The CDR3 has 12 amino acids. The CDR3 is CASSLGTGELFF. CDR3 DNA: TGTGCCAGCAGCTTAGGAACCGGGGAGCTGTTTTTT.

This clone appeared many times. The chain employs TRBV7-2 and TRBJ1-3; D is unresolved. V gave up 2 bases and J gave up 5 bases, with 4 bases separating them. Per the germline V gene, CDR1 is SGHTA and CDR2 is FQGNSA. The CDR3 has 12 amino acids. The CDR3 reads CASSLTRNTIYF. In DNA, the CDR3 is TGTGCCAGCAGCTTAACTCGAAACACCATATATTTT.

V is TRBV29-1 and J is TRBJ2-7, with 8 nucleotides matching TRBD1. Trimming at V came to 7 bases and at J to 2 bases, leaving 10 bases not matched to a gene. CDR3 length: 14 amino acids. Germline loops: CDR1 SQVTM, CDR2 ANQGSEA. CDR3 protein: CSGGGGQGTYEQYF. CDR3 bases: TGCAGCGGTGGTGGCGGACAGGGAACCTACGAGCAGTACTTC.

This chain connects TRBV18 to TRBJ2-2; no reliable D call. This CDR3 spans 13 amino acids. V shed 4 bases and J shed 3 bases, with 6 bases lying between them. Looked up from germline, CDR1 is KGHSH and CDR2 is LQKENI. The CDR3 DNA reads TGTGCCAGCTCACGTACCTACACCGGGGAGCTGTTTTTT. Its protein is CASSRTYTGELFF.

The chain employs TRBV21-1 and TRBJ2-7; TRBD1, the table's D call, lacks a check against the DNA. TRBV21-1 is assigned pseudogene status. The CDR3 is 15 residues long. This CDR3 is CASSKVDRTPYEQYF. The CDR3 nucleotides are TGTGCCAGCAGCAAAGTGGACAGAACGCCCTACGAGCAGTACTTC.

The V call is TRBV29-1, the J call TRBJ2-5; perhaps TRBD2 as D (6 bases). Trimming removed 6 bases at V and 5 bases at J, with 16 bases between. The germline gives CDR1 SQVTM, CDR2 ANQGSEA. The CDR3 has 13 residues. CDR3 in DNA: TGCAGCGTGGGCGGGACTTCCGAGGAGACCCAGTACTTC. This sequence encodes CSVGGTSEETQYF. The entire variable domain, with the rest obtained from reference TRBV29-1 and TRBJ2-5, is as follows: SAVISQKPSRDICQRGTSLTIQCQVDSQVTMMFWYRQQPGQSLTLIATANQGSEATYESGFVIDKFPISRPNLTFSTLTVSNMSPEDSSIYLCSVGGTSEETQYFGPGTRLLVL.

This clone was detected only a few times. The chain employs TRBV7-9 and TRBJ1-1; weak D call: TRBD1 (6 bases). The V end lost 0 bases, the J end lost 5 bases, and 7 bases lay between the germline ends. This CDR3 has 13 amino acids. Germline loops: CDR1 SEHNR, CDR2 FQNEAQ (reference sequence). In nucleotides, the CDR3 is TGTGCCAGCAGCTTAGCAAGGGGGACTGAAGCTTTCTTT. This encodes CASSLARGTEAFF.

V is TRBV30 and J is TRBJ2-5; D is unclear. The V and J ends lost 0 bases and 5 bases respectively, with 7 bases between them. Germline CDR1 is GTSNPN and CDR2 is SVGIG (reference sequence). This CDR3 is built from 12 residues. CDR3 in DNA: TGTGCCTGGAGTGTATCCGGGGAGACCCAGTACTTC. Encoded protein: CAWSVSGETQYF.

In its sample, this clone was seen a few times. The CDR3 DNA reads TGTGCCAGCAGCTCACGACCCTCTGGGGCCAACGTCCTGACTTTC. It specifies CASSSRPSGANVLTF. The chain employs TRBV7-2 and TRBJ2-6, with D hard to call. Germline V gene data show CDR1 as SGHTA and CDR2 as FQGNSA. The CDR3 length is 15 residues. Trimming removed 4 bases from V and 0 bases from J, with 7 bases in between. The complete variable domain, with remaining parts taken from reference TRBV7-2 and TRBJ2-6, reads GAGVSQSPSNKVTEKGKDVELRCDPISGHTALYWYRQSLGQGLEFLIYFQGNSAPDKSGLPSDRFSAERTGGSVSTLTIQRTQQEDSAVYLCASSSRPSGANVLTFGAGSRLTVL.

V and J are TRBV4-2 and TRBJ2-3; 8 bases are shared with TRBD1. Trimming at V came to 3 bases and at J to 6 bases, leaving 11 bases not matched to a gene. This CDR3 contains 16 residues. Germline CDR1 LGHNA, CDR2 YNFKEQ. CDR3: CASSHQWPGGGDTQYF. The CDR3, as DNA: TGTGCCAGCAGCCACCAATGGCCAGGGGGCGGCGATACGCAGTATTTT.

The sample holds a few counts of this clone. This rearrangement joins TRBV6-5 to TRBJ2-1, with D maybe TRBD1 (5 bases). Germline lookup yields CDR1 MNHEY and CDR2 SVGAGI. V lost 8 bases and J lost 6, with 17 bases in between. This CDR3 has 14 residues. CDR3 nucleotides: TGTGCCAGCCGTGGGGCCGTCCTTGGCAATGAGCAGTTCTTC. It translates to CASRGAVLGNEQFF.

CDR3 residues: CASSGGSYGYTF. The CDR3 nucleotides are TGTGCCAGCAGTGGCGGCAGCTATGGCTACACCTTC. This chain uses TRBV2 with TRBJ1-2; no reliable D call. Between the trimmed V and J ends, which lost 4 bases and 4 bases, there was a span of 7 bases. The CDR3 consists of 12 residues. Germline values: CDR1 SNHLY, CDR2 FYNNEI.

The chain combines TRBV5-1 with TRBJ2-1; no clear D gene. V lost 0 bases, J lost 0 bases, and 7 bases lay in between. CDR3 length: 15 amino acids. Germline V lookup: CDR1 SGHRS, CDR2 YFSETQ. The CDR3 region has the DNA TGCGCCAGCAGCTTGGAGGTAGGCTCCTACAATGAGCAGTTCTTC. This gives the protein CASSLEVGSYNEQFF. Combining the CDR3 with reference TRBV5-1 and TRBJ2-1 gives the whole variable domain KAGVTQTPRYLIKTRGQQVTLSCSPISGHRSVSWYQQTPGQGLQFLFEYFSETQRNKGNFPGRFSGRQFSNSRSEMNVSTLELGDSALYLCASSLEVGSYNEQFFGPGTRLTVL.

J is TRBJ1-1 and V is TRBV28, with TRBD1 identical over 9 bases. With 3 bases clipped from V and 5 bases from J, the junction kept 4 bases outside the gene matches. Germline CDR1 is MDHEN and CDR2 is SYDVKM. The CDR3 runs to 14 residues. CDR3 in DNA: TGTGCCAGCAGTTTCCCGACAGGGGGGACTGAAGCTTTCTTT. Amino acid sequence: CASSFPTGGTEAFF.

The chain has TRBV7-2 and TRBJ2-7; D unresolved. Per germline, CDR1 SGHTA and CDR2 FQGNSA. The CDR3 contains 15 residues. Trimming shortened V by 1 base and J by 0 bases, and 10 bases separated the two germline ends. DNA for the CDR3: TGTGCCAGCAGCTTAGGGGCCGCAGCCTCCTACGAGCAGTACTTC. Residues: CASSLGAAASYEQYF.

The J gene is TRBJ2-1, the V gene TRBV4-2, with 13 bases identical to TRBD2. Germline V gene data show CDR1 as LGHNA and CDR2 as YNFKEQ. CDR3 length: 19 residues. The V segment lost 4 bases and the J segment 3 bases; nucleotides outside the gene matches: 12. Here the CDR3 reads CASSPTAGLAGEDYNEQFF. As DNA, the CDR3 is TGTGCCAGCAGCCCAACTGCCGGACTAGCGGGAGAGGACTACAATGAGCAGTTCTTC.

As for this clone: Other DNA sequences in the sample encode the same CDR3. The chain employs TRBV7-2 and TRBJ2-7; 9 bases map to TRBD1. J lost 1 base, V lost 5 bases, and 3 bases had no gene match. Germline CDR1 SGHTA, CDR2 FQGNSA. The CDR3 extends over 14 amino acids. CDR3 DNA sequence: TGTGCCAGCAGCCGAGACAGGGGGTCCTACGAGCAGTACTTC. Its protein product is CASSRDRGSYEQYF.

As DNA, the CDR3 is TGCGCCAGCAGCCAGGAGAGAGGAAAGCAGTATTTT. This codes for CASSQERGKQYF. This sequence joins TRBV5-1 and TRBJ2-3; D is ambiguous. CDR3 length equals 12 residues. V was shortened by 4 bases and J by 11 bases, with 14 bases between the two germline ends. Germline V lookup: CDR1 SGHRS, CDR2 YFSETQ.

The chain recombines TRBV30 with TRBJ2-7; possible D gene TRBD2, 7 bases. Germline V lookup: CDR1 GTSNPN, CDR2 SVGIG (reference sequence). V was pared by 2 bases and J by 3 bases, with 17 bases between. This CDR3 has 15 amino acids. CDR3 in amino acids: CAWSRGGASDYEQYF. DNA of the CDR3: TGTGCCTGGAGTAGAGGGGGGGCCTCAGACTACGAGCAGTACTTC.

This chain links TRBV27 with TRBJ1-2, with TRBD1 as a possible D gene (6 bases). The germline CDR1 and CDR2 sequences are MNHEY and SMNVEV (reference sequence). The length of the CDR3 is 15 residues. With 1 base removed from V and 3 bases from J, the gap between germline ends came to 12 bases. CDR3 in amino acids: CASSLWPGEDYGYTF. For the CDR3, the DNA is TGTGCCAGCAGTTTATGGCCAGGGGAGGACTATGGCTACACCTTC.

This clone came up once. V and J are TRBV30 and TRBJ2-7; 9 bases match TRBD2. The CDR3 consists of 15 residues. Germline V lookup: CDR1 GTSNPN, CDR2 SVGIG (reference sequence). The trim removed 2 bases at V and 10 bases at J, leaving 15 bases unmatched. The CDR3 region is CAWSPYLAGVSGQYF. In DNA, the CDR3 is TGTGCCTGGAGTCCCTACTTAGCGGGAGTTTCGGGACAGTACTTC.

This clone was detected a few times. The chain employs TRBV19 and TRBJ1-1; TRBD1 might be the D (5 bases). V was shortened by 8 bases and J by 4 bases, with 17 bases between the two germline ends. Germline V gives CDR1 LNHDA, CDR2 SQIVND (reference sequence). This CDR3 comprises 14 residues. The CDR3 protein is CASWDLTTATEAFF. CDR3 nucleotide sequence: TGTGCCAGTTGGGACCTAACCACGGCCACTGAAGCTTTCTTT.

The chain recombines TRBV5-1 with TRBJ2-1; D not certain. This CDR3 has 15 residues. Germline V CDR1 and CDR2: SGHRS, YFSETQ. Trimming left V 0 bases short and J 7 bases short, with 14 bases between. CDR3 DNA: TGCGCCAGCAGCTTGGTAGCAAGTCTACAAAATGAGCAGTTCTTC. Translated: CASSLVASLQNEQFF.

The chain recombines TRBV29-1 with TRBJ2-3, with TRBD2 identical over 14 bases. With V trimmed by 8 bases and J by 1 base, 14 bases remained unmatched. Germline V gene data show CDR1 as SQVTM and CDR2 as ANQGSEA. CDR3 length: 18 amino acids. The CDR3 loop reads CSFLGLAGVKGGTDTQYF. The CDR3 region has the DNA TGCAGCTTTCTGGGACTAGCGGGAGTCAAAGGGGGCACAGATACGCAGTATTTT.

This clone was seen more than once but under ten times. This chain links TRBV29-1 with TRBJ2-1, with a possible D match to TRBD2 (6 bases). In germline, CDR1 is SQVTM, CDR2 ANQGSEA. Trimming shortened V by 4 bases and J by 2 bases, and 12 bases separated the two germline ends. The CDR3 has 14 residues. Written as DNA, the CDR3 is TGCAGCGTTGCCCGGGGGATTCCCTACAATGAGCAGTTCTTC. As protein: CSVARGIPYNEQFF.

This clone was seen only a few times. This sequence joins TRBV29-1 and TRBJ1-2; TRBD1 is a possible D gene (5 bases). Germline V CDR1 and CDR2: SQVTM, ANQGSEA. V was clipped by 5 bases and J by 7 bases, with 14 bases between them. This CDR3 has 12 amino acids. CDR3 coding DNA: TGCAGCGTTCTCCGGGGGTGGGGTGGCTACACCTTC. Translation gives CSVLRGWGGYTF. Full variable domain (remainder filled in from reference TRBV29-1 and TRBJ1-2): SAVISQKPSRDICQRGTSLTIQCQVDSQVTMMFWYRQQPGQSLTLIATANQGSEATYESGFVIDKFPISRPNLTFSTLTVSNMSPEDSSIYLCSVLRGWGGYTFGSGTRLTVV.